Shown below are 5 T cell receptor beta chains from a single sample sequenced in a study of cytotoxic CD8 clonotypes in ibrutinib-treated CLL. Data came from immunoSEQ multiplex PCR; TCRdb stores just in-frame clones and leaves some out. The table records 140,000 to 150,000 clones, about three quarters of them present only once. Sequenced material: PBMCs, taken after 24 months of ibrutinib treatment. Receptor source: a human donor with chronic lymphocytic leukemia.

This clone was seen ten or more times. This chain connects TRBV4-3 to TRBJ2-3; 9 positions agree with TRBD2. V gave up 1 base and J gave up 4 bases; unmatched junction bases: 9. The CDR3 sequence is 17 residues long. CDR1 LGHNA and CDR2 YSLEER come from the germline V gene. The CDR3 DNA sequence: TGCGCCAGCAGCCAAGTCTTTAGCGGGGGTGGGGCAGATACGCAGTATTTT. Amino acid sequence: CASSQVFSGGGADTQYF.

This chain uses TRBV9 with TRBJ2-3; 9 positions agree with TRBD1. The length of the CDR3 is 16 residues. V lost 0 bases, J lost 5 bases, and 7 bases stayed unmatched. Germline CDR1 reads SGDLS; CDR2 reads YYNGEE. CDR3 coding DNA: TGTGCCAGCAGCGTAGCTAGGGGACAGGGTTTAGATACGCAGTATTTT. This sequence encodes CASSVARGQGLDTQYF.

This chain joins TRBV27 and TRBJ1-5; 8 bases are a match to TRBD1. CDR3 length: 14 residues. Germline CDR1 MNHEY, CDR2 SMNVEV (reference sequence). Trimming took 5 bases from V and 3 from J; bases not matched to a gene: 3. In DNA, the CDR3 is TGTGCCAGCAGTCGGACAGGGCACAATCAGCCCCAGCATTTT. Protein: CASSRTGHNQPQHF.

The chain joins TRBV6-5 to TRBJ2-5; D is perhaps TRBD2 (6 bases). The CDR3 has 12 amino acids. Germline values: CDR1 MNHEY, CDR2 SVGAGI. V shed 4 bases and J shed 3 bases, with 6 bases lying between them. CDR3 protein: CASSSGEETQYF. The CDR3 DNA follows: TGTGCCAGCAGTTCGGGGGAAGAGACCCAGTACTTC.

The rearrangement uses TRBV6-5 and TRBJ2-1; TRBD2 matches 15 bases. Germline V CDR1 and CDR2: MNHEY, SVGAGI. V trimming: 2 bases; J trimming: 8 bases; junction bases outside the gene matches: 4. This CDR3 spans 16 amino acids. The CDR3 sequence is CASSYRTSGRGDEQFF. Written as DNA, the CDR3 is TGTGCCAGCAGTTACCGGACTAGCGGGAGGGGGGATGAGCAGTTCTTC.